This TCR beta chain is from a study of a mutant IDH1 vaccine in newly diagnosed glioma. Documented time point: baseline, week 1 (first vaccination visit). Treatment in this sample: pre-vaccination baseline after standard-of-care therapy. Findings of the study overall: Apparently unrelated to pseudoprogression were changes in the top peripheral T cell clonotypes.

Regarding this clone: The target antigen is unknown. A junction end diverges from the germline sequence, so it may reflect a read error.

TCRdb's table, derived via immunoSEQ multiplex PCR, lists solely in-frame clones and lacks some. The sample includes some 15,000 clones, around four fifths seen only once; the top ten take less than 12%. This CDR3 has 14 residues. Germline assignment: CDR1 MRHNA and CDR2 SNTAGT. This TCR was recovered from a man aged 40-49 years with glioma. The chain joins TRBV6-4 to TRBJ1-1; the match to TRBD1 covers 7 bases. The sequencing here drew on PBMCs, taken from a glioma patient treated with radiotherapy, temozolomide or both. CDR3 protein: CASSDRTFGQELYF. As DNA, the CDR3 is TGTGCCAGCAGTGATCGTACTTTCGGACAGGAATTATACTTT.